This TCR beta chain was captured in a study of T cell repertoires in cytomegalovirus infection (dated 2019 in TCRdb). General notes on the study: Because public TCR beta signatures pointed to carriage of CMV infection together with the matching HLA type, the HLA type of each donor mattered for the analysis.

This clonotype is a singleton in its sample. It has no known antigen specificity. Nothing much larger sits one base from this clone, and base qualities are not available. A single read constitutes weak evidence. The CDR3, cysteine through phenylalanine, is 11 amino acids long. The read is trimmed to its CDR3 DNA, 33 bases read in frame from base 1. V is pared back by 5 bases and J by 8 bases, with 10 bases lying between the germline termini. TCRdb lists the instrument as Illumina HiSeq 1500. Clones were called with MiXCR by TCRdb after fastp trimmed the public reads at Q25, and only in-frame beta chains were retained. Merged by CDR3 protein, the rows form single entries marked with the most common genes and DNA. The sample data list about 740,000 distinct CDR3 sequences, and roughly a third of these were observed just once. The ten largest clones add up to 2.5% to 3.5% of the sample. Study-wide conclusions, independent of this receptor: The ex vivo response was dominated by HLA-C-restricted CMV-specific TCR beta clonotypes, which also provided the single most frequent clonotype in two of eight donors. Carriers of CMV infection plus the relevant HLA type were discriminated by the cumulative frequency of public TCR beta family members in the study cohort and in an independent approximately 340-donor cohort.

The sample consisted of PBMCs. Recombination linked TRBV12-3 or TRBV12-4 to TRBJ2-7; TRBD2 is a weak D gene call, 5 bases matching. The clonotype was recovered from a human donor in good health (CMV status not recorded). Some clones in this sample may be carry-over from other donors' samples. The bases are TGTGCCAGCAGTCGGAGGAACAAGCAGTACTTC. The resulting protein is CASSRRNKQYF.